The 26 T cell receptor beta chains below were found in one sample sequenced in a study of T cells in Graves' hyperthyroidism and ophthalmopathy. Amplification of TCR beta CDR3 regions used RNA as the template. The primer set for the first-round RT-PCR of the TCR CDR3 was HTBI. TCRdb called the multiplex PCR reads again in MiXCR, with one record for every CDR3 protein. This table has hundreds of thousands of distinct CDR3 sequences, 20% to 25% appearing once. The source material was blood. These receptors all come from a man aged 25 to 40 with Graves' ophthalmopathy.

Ten or more counts support this clonotype. V usage is TRBV11-3 and J usage is TRBJ2-1, with D maybe TRBD2 (5 bases). Germline CDR1 reads SGHNT; CDR2 reads YENEEA. The CDR3 has 13 amino acids. V lost 7 bases and J lost 5, with 12 bases in between. CDR3 DNA: TGTGCCAGCACCGACTACCCCGACAATGAGCAGTTCTTC. Translated: CASTDYPDNEQFF.

The chain combines TRBV5-1 with TRBJ2-5; TRBD1 matches 8 bases. Germline CDR1 reads SGHRS; CDR2 reads YFSETQ. The V gene end was trimmed by 4 bases and the J gene end by 3 bases; junction bases not matched to a gene: 5. The CDR3 consists of 14 residues. CDR3 protein: CASSLGQGEETQYF. For the CDR3, the DNA is TGCGCCAGCAGCCTAGGACAGGGAGAAGAGACCCAGTACTTC.

This clonotype was detected only a few times. The chain combines TRBV14 with TRBJ1-1; D is undetermined. This CDR3 spans 15 amino acids. The germline gives CDR1 SGHDN, CDR2 FVKESK. V gave up 1 base and J gave up 4 bases, with 13 bases separating them. CDR3 sequence (DNA): TGTGCCAGCAGCCAAGTGACGGGAAGAGGCACTGAAGCTTTCTTT. It codes for CASSQVTGRGTEAFF. Together with reference TRBV14 and TRBJ1-1, the CDR3 gives the full variable domain: EAGVTQFPSHSVIEKGQTVTLRCDPISGHDNLYWYRRVMGKEIKFLLHFVKESKQDESGMPNNRFLAERTGGTYSTLKVQPAELEDSGVYFCASSQVTGRGTEAFFGQGTRLTVV.

V and J are TRBV20-1 and TRBJ2-3, with D unresolved. The germline CDR1 and CDR2 sequences are DFQATT and SNEGSKA (reference sequence). The V end lost 2 bases, the J end lost 6 bases, and 6 bases lay between the germline ends. The CDR3 covers 11 residues. The CDR3 spells CSARSLDTQYF. CDR3 bases: TGCAGTGCTAGATCACTCGATACGCAGTATTTT.

This chain connects TRBV18 to TRBJ1-2, with no clear D. Germline V gene lookup returns CDR1 KGHSH and CDR2 LQKENI. This CDR3 spans 14 amino acids. Trimming removed 3 bases from V and 8 bases from J, with 16 bases in between. The CDR3 loop is CASSPYRASDGYTF. CDR3 nucleotide sequence: TGTGCCAGCTCACCGTACCGTGCATCCGACGGCTACACCTTC.

The genes are TRBV28 and TRBJ1-1; D is ambiguous. The CDR3 extends over 16 amino acids. Germline lookup yields CDR1 MDHEN and CDR2 SYDVKM. The V end was cut by 5 bases, the J end by 5 bases, with 21 bases between. Here the CDR3 DNA reads TGTGCCAGCAGTGTAGCCCGCCCACGAGTGGGAACTGAAGCTTTCTTT. This gives the protein CASSVARPRVGTEAFF.

This clonotype was recorded many times. The J gene is TRBJ2-2, the V gene TRBV11-2; no reliable D call. The CDR3 spans 15 residues. Looked up from germline, CDR1 is SGHAT and CDR2 is FQNNGV. V was trimmed by 1 base and J by 1 base, leaving 7 bases between them. CDR3 amino acids: CASSLVRRNTGELFF. The CDR3 nucleotides read TGTGCCAGCAGCTTAGTGAGGAGGAACACCGGGGAGCTGTTTTTT.

This chain uses TRBV20-1 with TRBJ1-1, with TRBD1 matching over 8 bases. The CDR3 runs 11 residues. CDR1 is DFQATT, CDR2 SNEGSKA, per germline (reference sequence). The V and J ends lost 6 bases and 9 bases, in that order; junction bases with no gene match: 6. Written as DNA, the CDR3 is TGCAGTGCATGGACAGGGATTCAAGCTTTCTTT. Protein: CSAWTGIQAFF.

The V and J genes are TRBV5-1 and TRBJ1-2; D gene unclear. The CDR3 is 16 amino acids. Germline-derived CDR1 and CDR2 are SGHRS and YFSETQ. Trimming pared 0 bases from V and 3 bases from J, leaving 15 bases between. The CDR3 sequence is CASSLAPTGYDYGYTF. The CDR3 bases are TGCGCCAGCAGCTTGGCCCCTACGGGGTACGACTATGGCTACACCTTC.

This clonotype was observed a single time. The rearrangement uses TRBV15 and TRBJ1-1; no firm D call. The ends were cut back, 4 bases at V and 3 bases at J, with 9 bases in the middle. CDR1 is LNHNV, CDR2 YYDKDF, per germline (reference sequence). The length of the CDR3 is 13 residues. The CDR3 here is CATSKLRYTEAFF. The DNA of the CDR3 is TGTGCCACCAGCAAGCTACGGTACACTGAAGCTTTCTTT.

This clonotype was seen ten or more times. V gene TRBV5-1 combines with J gene TRBJ2-3, with D unresolved. V gave up 4 bases and J gave up 0 bases, with 6 bases separating them. The CDR3 totals 13 residues. Germline assignment: CDR1 SGHRS and CDR2 YFSETQ. The CDR3 region is CASSDPSTDTQYF. CDR3 in DNA: TGCGCCAGCAGCGATCCTAGCACAGATACGCAGTATTTT. Looking up the rest from reference TRBV5-1 and TRBJ2-3 gives the full variable domain: KAGVTQTPRYLIKTRGQQVTLSCSPISGHRSVSWYQQTPGQGLQFLFEYFSETQRNKGNFPGRFSGRQFSNSRSEMNVSTLELGDSALYLCASSDPSTDTQYFGPGTRLTVL.

The table lists this clonotype with a few counts. The chain links TRBV20-1 to TRBJ2-7; 9 bases fit TRBD2. Germline V gene sequence: CDR1 DFQATT, CDR2 SNEGSKA (reference sequence). This CDR3 is built from 13 residues. J gave up 7 bases and V 5 bases, and 9 bases lay outside the gene matches. In DNA form, the CDR3 reads TGCAGTGCTCTGGTTAGCGGGAGTAAGGAGCAGTACTTC. It is translated as CSALVSGSKEQYF.

This clonotype was counted at least ten times. This chain uses TRBV5-8 with TRBJ2-3; D remains ambiguous. Germline loops: CDR1 SGHTS, CDR2 YDEGEE. V was cut by 0 bases and J by 2 bases, with 7 bases left in between. The CDR3 is made up of 14 amino acids. The CDR3 DNA reads TGTGCCAGCAGCTTGGGGGGTACCACAGATACGCAGTATTTT. Protein product: CASSLGGTTDTQYF.

This clonotype occurred many times. The chain couples TRBV7-9 to TRBJ2-2; TRBD1 matches at 9 bases. In germline, CDR1 is SEHNR, CDR2 FQNEAQ (reference sequence). This CDR3 contains 18 residues. With V trimmed by 5 bases and J by 3 bases, 13 bases remained unmatched. CDR3 in amino acids: CASSRRTGESFYTGELFF. In DNA, the CDR3 is TGTGCCAGCAGCAGACGGACAGGGGAGAGTTTTTACACCGGGGAGCTGTTTTTT.

This rearrangement joins TRBV6-1 to TRBJ1-5, with 9 bases matching TRBD1. CDR3 length: 16 amino acids. Per germline, CDR1 MNHNS and CDR2 SASEGT. After removal of 6 bases from V and 1 base from J, the junction contained 7 bases not matched to a gene. The DNA for the CDR3 is TGTGCCAGCAGCCCTTTGGGACAGGGCAGCAATCAGCCCCAGCATTTT. As protein: CASSPLGQGSNQPQHF.

This clonotype was counted only a few times. V usage is TRBV20-1 and J usage is TRBJ1-5; D gene uncertain. Per the germline V gene, CDR1 is DFQATT and CDR2 is SNEGSKA (reference sequence). Trimming took off 6 bases at V and 0 bases at J, with 12 bases between the two ends. The CDR3 loop spans 14 amino acids. The DNA of the CDR3 is TGCAGTGCCATGGACTTTGATAGCAATCAGCCCCAGCATTTT. Translated, it gives CSAMDFDSNQPQHF.

The V call is TRBV5-1, the J call TRBJ2-7; 7 bases map to TRBD2. V shed 6 bases and J 0 bases; nucleotides not matched to a gene: 6. The CDR3 is 14 residues long. Germline loops: CDR1 SGHRS, CDR2 YFSETQ. In nucleotides, the CDR3 is TGCGCCAGCAACGGGGGAGGGAGCTCCTACGAGCAGTACTTC. This sequence encodes CASNGGGSSYEQYF.

Note on this clonotype: A clone one base away is much larger, so this may be a read error. The V and J genes are TRBV28 and TRBJ2-1, with TRBD2 matching over 15 bases. The V gene's germline CDR1 is MDHEN and CDR2 SYDVKM. The CDR3 totals 16 residues. J lost 12 bases, V lost 5 bases, and 11 bases had no gene match. The CDR3 DNA reads TGTGCCAGCAGTACACCAGGGACTAGCGGGAGGTATGGGCAGTTCTTC. Translated: CASSTPGTSGRYGQFF.

There are many counts of this clonotype. The chain carries TRBV7-9 and TRBJ2-1; 8 nucleotides line up with TRBD2. V lost 1 base and J lost 9; bases outside the gene matches: 8. This CDR3 region has 15 residues. The germline V gene has CDR1 SEHNR and CDR2 FQNEAQ (reference sequence). CDR3 in DNA: TGTGCCAGCAGCTTAGTCAAAGCGGGAGACCCTGAGCAGTTCTTC. It is translated as CASSLVKAGDPEQFF.

This clonotype was recorded many times. The rearrangement uses TRBV11-3 and TRBJ1-5; D gene uncertain. There are 16 residues in the CDR3. In germline, CDR1 is SGHNT, CDR2 YENEEA. Trimming stripped 4 bases from V and 1 base from J, with 14 bases between. The CDR3 DNA is TGTGCCAGCAGCTCCGGTGTTCGCGGCAGCAATCAGCCCCAGCATTTT. Its translation is CASSSGVRGSNQPQHF.

The sample holds many counts of this clonotype. This sequence joins TRBV13 and TRBJ2-7, with 8 positions matching TRBD2. The germline CDR1 and CDR2 sequences are PRHDT and FYEKMQ (reference sequence). This CDR3 has 14 residues. J gave up 5 bases and V 1 base, and 4 bases lay outside the gene matches. CDR3 DNA sequence: TGTGCCAGCAGCTTAGACCTAGCGGGCCACGAGCAGTACTTC. Its translation is CASSLDLAGHEQYF.

The chain has TRBV11-3 and TRBJ2-2; D gene unclear. Germline V lookup: CDR1 SGHNT, CDR2 YENEEA. V gave up 4 bases and J gave up 6 bases, with 9 bases separating them. The CDR3 spans 13 residues. Here the CDR3 reads CASSSMIAGELFF. The CDR3 DNA sequence: TGTGCCAGCAGCTCCATGATCGCCGGGGAGCTGTTTTTT.

The chain combines TRBV5-4 with TRBJ2-5; TRBD2 is a possible D gene (5 bases). The ends were cut back, 4 bases at V and 3 bases at J, with 10 bases in the middle. This CDR3 region has 13 residues. CDR1 and CDR2 (germline): SGHNT, YYREEE (reference sequence). The CDR3 coding sequence is TGTGCCAGCAGCCCTGGGGAGAAAGAGACCCAGTACTTC. Its protein is CASSPGEKETQYF.

The gene calls are TRBV19 and TRBJ2-3; no clear D gene. Germline V gene sequence: CDR1 LNHDA, CDR2 SQIVND (reference sequence). The CDR3 spans 11 residues. Between the trimmed V and J ends, which lost 11 bases and 4 bases, there was a span of 10 bases. CDR3 sequence: CAVGIADTQYF. CDR3 nucleotides: TGTGCCGTGGGGATAGCAGATACGCAGTATTTT.

The chain recombines TRBV28 with TRBJ2-7; D not resolved. This CDR3 has 11 amino acids. The germline V and J ends were trimmed by 3 bases and 7 bases, with 7 bases remaining between them. Germline CDR1 is MDHEN and CDR2 is SYDVKM. In DNA form, the CDR3 reads TGTGCCAGCAGTTTTAACAGTGAGCAGTACTTC. Amino acid sequence: CASSFNSEQYF.

This clonotype was detected a few times. This chain links TRBV12-3 or TRBV12-4 with TRBJ2-1, with 12 bases aligning to TRBD2. This CDR3 contains 16 residues. J lost 9 bases, V lost 3 bases, and 9 bases had no gene match. The CDR3 region is CASSFPPSGRAVEQFF. The CDR3 DNA reads TGTGCCAGCAGTTTCCCCCCTAGCGGGAGGGCGGTTGAGCAGTTCTTC.